This TCR beta chain appears in the sequencing data of a study of radiotherapy plus CTLA-4 blockade in lung cancer. The protocol was immunoSEQ multiplex PCR, while the TCRdb copy is restricted to in-frame clones and leaves out a portion. The table has some 73,000 clones, over 70% seen once. Study-wide results and limits: Together with interferon-beta, which increased in serum after radiation, early dynamic changes in blood T cell clones were reportedly the best predictors of response. Subsequent to radiotherapy plus ipilimumab, tumor-derived TCR clones underwent expansion in blood.

As for this clone: The antigen remains unidentified.

The CDR3 spans 13 residues. After removal of 4 bases from V and 6 bases from J, the junction contained 4 bases not matched to a gene. The germline CDR1 and CDR2 sequences are SGHRS and YFSETQ. The chain links TRBV5-1 to TRBJ1-2; 9 nucleotides line up with TRBD1. This specimen was peripheral blood, taken from a patient treated with radiotherapy plus ipilimumab. This clonotype originated in a human donor with non-small cell lung cancer whose response to radiotherapy plus ipilimumab could not be evaluated. Some clones in this sample may be carry-over from other donors' samples. CDR3 in DNA: TGCGCCAGCAGCCCGGACAGGGGCCATGGCTACACCTTC. It is translated as CASSPDRGHGYTF. Filled out from reference TRBV5-1 and TRBJ1-2, the complete variable domain reads KAGVTQTPRYLIKTRGQQVTLSCSPISGHRSVSWYQQTPGQGLQFLFEYFSETQRNKGNFPGRFSGRQFSNSRSEMNVSTLELGDSALYLCASSPDRGHGYTFGSGTRLTVV.